The 19 T cell receptor beta chains given below trace back to one sample, sequenced in a study of shared clonotypes between healthy human individuals. Naive-designated CD8 cells lacked CD45RO, were positively enriched for CCR7, and omitted terminally differentiated effector memory CD45RA+ cells. The data were produced by immunoSEQ multiplex PCR, yet TCRdb's version contains in-frame clones alone and is incomplete. Altogether a few million clones are present, over 85% being singletons, with the ten largest covering approximately 1.6%. Specimen: naive CD8+ T cells from PBMCs. These receptors were obtained from a man between 18 and 35 years old in good health. Some clones in this sample may be carry-over from other donors' samples.

This clone was seen a single time. J is TRBJ2-7 and V is TRBV28; D is possibly TRBD1 or TRBD2 (5 bases each). In germline, CDR1 is MDHEN, CDR2 SYDVKM. There are 14 residues in the CDR3. The V gene lost 8 bases and the J gene lost 2 bases, with 16 bases spanning the gap. The CDR3 DNA is TGTGCCAGCCTTCAACCGGGACCAACCTACGAGCAGTACTTC. It is translated as CASLQPGPTYEQYF.

The chain uses TRBV7-2 and TRBJ1-2; D is ambiguous. The V end was cut by 1 base, the J end by 6 bases, with 9 bases between. Germline assignment: CDR1 SGHTA and CDR2 FQGNSA. CDR3 length: 13 residues. The CDR3 loop is CASSLGGRNGYTF. CDR3 in DNA: TGTGCCAGCAGCTTAGGAGGGCGGAATGGCTACACCTTC. Drawing the rest from reference TRBV7-2 and TRBJ1-2, the complete variable domain is GAGVSQSPSNKVTEKGKDVELRCDPISGHTALYWYRQSLGQGLEFLIYFQGNSAPDKSGLPSDRFSAERTGGSVSTLTIQRTQQEDSAVYLCASSLGGRNGYTFGSGTRLTVV.

This clone appeared once. This CDR3 reads CASSQQWDRGVIYGYTF. The CDR3 coding sequence is TGTGCCAGCAGCCAACAGTGGGACAGGGGGGTTATCTATGGCTACACCTTC. The J gene is TRBJ1-2, the V gene TRBV5-6, with 11 bases aligning to TRBD1. This CDR3 is built from 17 residues. The ends lost 4 bases at V and 4 bases at J; junction bases unmatched: 12. The V gene's germline CDR1 is SGHDT and CDR2 YYEEEE.

The genes are TRBV27 and TRBJ2-7; D gene ambiguous. This CDR3 is 13 amino acids long. Germline V CDR1 and CDR2: MNHEY, SMNVEV (reference sequence). Deletions cut 1 base from V and 4 bases from J, with 8 bases between. The CDR3 nucleotides read TGTGCCAGCAGTTTATTCCCGTTTTACGAGCAGTACTTC. Its protein product is CASSLFPFYEQYF.

V and J are TRBV27 and TRBJ1-4; unclear D gene. The germline V and J ends were trimmed by 4 bases and 5 bases, with 14 bases remaining between them. CDR3 length equals 15 residues. Per germline, CDR1 MNHEY and CDR2 SMNVEV (reference sequence). The CDR3 bases are TGTGCCAGCAGTTATCGGGCTACTACAAATGAAAAACTGTTTTTT. Amino acids: CASSYRATTNEKLFF.

The CDR3: CASTSGYYEQYF. For the CDR3, the DNA is TGTGCCAGCACTAGCGGCTACTACGAGCAGTACTTC. The chain combines TRBV6-6 with TRBJ2-7; 7 nucleotides agree with TRBD2. Germline assignment: CDR1 MNHNY and CDR2 SVGAGI (reference sequence). Unmatched junction bases numbered 3, after V lost 7 bases and J lost 3 bases. The CDR3 is 12 residues long.

The V gene is TRBV27, the J gene TRBJ2-3, with D tentatively TRBD1 (5 bases). The CDR3 sequence is 15 residues long. V was shortened by 2 bases and J by 4 bases, with 13 bases between the two germline ends. Looked up from germline, CDR1 is MNHEY and CDR2 is SMNVEV (reference sequence). Written as DNA, the CDR3 is TGTGCCAGCAGTTTACAGGGTTATTATGCAGATACGCAGTATTTT. This encodes CASSLQGYYADTQYF.

The rearrangement joins TRBV7-6 to TRBJ2-5; no clear D gene. V was clipped by 4 bases and J by 1 base, with 13 bases between them. The germline CDR1 and CDR2 sequences are SGHVS and FNYEAQ. This CDR3 is 15 amino acids long. The DNA for the CDR3 is TGTGCCAGCAGCTCAACCCCCGGACCCCAAGAGACCCAGTACTTC. This sequence encodes CASSSTPGPQETQYF.

The chain joins TRBV7-9 to TRBJ2-3, with 8 nucleotides matching TRBD2. Germline CDR1 and CDR2: SEHNR and FQNEAQ (reference sequence). The CDR3 is 15 residues long. V lost 6 bases and J lost 2; bases outside the gene matches: 7. CDR3 coding DNA: TGTGCCAGCAGTTCGCCGGGGGGGAACACAGATACGCAGTATTTT. Its protein is CASSSPGGNTDTQYF.

The chain couples TRBV2 to TRBJ2-7; D perhaps matches TRBD2 (6 bases). This CDR3 is built from 16 residues. CDR1 and CDR2 (germline): SNHLY, FYNNEI. Trimming removed 3 bases at V and 2 bases at J, with 17 bases between. The chain's CDR3 is CASSEALSGTTYEQYF. In DNA, the CDR3 is TGTGCCAGCAGTGAGGCTCTTAGCGGTACCACCTACGAGCAGTACTTC.

The rearrangement uses TRBV10-1 and TRBJ2-1, with 8 positions matching TRBD1. Germline V gives CDR1 WNHNN, CDR2 SYGVQD (reference sequence). Losses at the gene ends were 2 bases for V and 9 bases for J; bases not matched to a gene: 3. This CDR3 has 13 residues. The CDR3 DNA is TGCGCCAGCAGTGAGGGACAGGGCCGTGAGCAGTTCTTC. It codes for CASSEGQGREQFF.

This chain joins TRBV4-2 and TRBJ2-7, with D maybe TRBD2 (5 bases). This CDR3 spans 15 amino acids. Germline V gene sequence: CDR1 LGHNA, CDR2 YNFKEQ. Trimming removed 3 bases from V and 2 bases from J, with 14 bases in between. In DNA form, the CDR3 reads TGTGCCAGCAGCCAGAGGACTGAAATTACCTACGAGCAGTACTTC. Protein: CASSQRTEITYEQYF.

V gene TRBV27 combines with J gene TRBJ2-7; the match to TRBD2 covers 11 bases. The germline V gene encodes CDR1 MNHEY and CDR2 SMNVEV (reference sequence). Unmatched junction bases numbered 9, after V lost 5 bases and J lost 6 bases. There are 15 residues in the CDR3. The CDR3 DNA reads as TGTGCCAGCAGTGCCCGACTAGCGGGATCAGGCGAGCAGTACTTC. Protein product: CASSARLAGSGEQYF.

J is TRBJ1-2 and V is TRBV5-1; no firm D call. This CDR3 region has 12 residues. V was pared by 5 bases and J by 6 bases, with 11 bases between. The germline CDR1 and CDR2 sequences are SGHRS and YFSETQ. CDR3 amino acids: CASRARSDGYTF. CDR3 DNA: TGCGCCAGCAGGGCGAGAAGCGATGGCTACACCTTC.

This chain connects TRBV27 to TRBJ2-1; the D is unclear. Trimming pared 2 bases from V and 8 bases from J, leaving 13 bases between. This CDR3 comprises 14 residues. Per the germline V gene, CDR1 is MNHEY and CDR2 is SMNVEV (reference sequence). In nucleotides, the CDR3 is TGTGCCAGCAGTTTAATTCCTCCGAAAGATGAGCAGTTCTTC. Translation: CASSLIPPKDEQFF.

The chain links TRBV5-4 to TRBJ2-7; D unresolved. V lost 2 bases, J lost 3 bases, and 9 bases lay in between. The germline V gene encodes CDR1 SGHNT and CDR2 YYREEE (reference sequence). CDR3 length equals 13 residues. CDR3 residues: CASSFRTGYEQYF. The CDR3 DNA is TGTGCCAGCAGCTTCAGGACCGGCTACGAGCAGTACTTC.

This chain joins TRBV19 and TRBJ2-1; TRBD2 is a possible D gene (5 bases). There are 15 residues in the CDR3. Deletions cut 1 base from V and 1 base from J, with 8 bases between. Germline V CDR1 and CDR2: LNHDA, SQIVND (reference sequence). The CDR3 DNA sequence: TGTGCCAGTAGTATAGGGCCGGGATCCTACAATGAGCAGTTCTTC. Translation: CASSIGPGSYNEQFF.

CDR3 nucleotides: TGTGCCAGCAGCTTAGGTCCTCGGGACCAGTTCTCCTACGAGCAGTACTTC. This codes for CASSLGPRDQFSYEQYF. This chain joins TRBV11-2 and TRBJ2-7; D tentatively reads TRBD1 or TRBD2 (5 bases each). CDR3 length: 17 amino acids. Germline loops: CDR1 SGHAT, CDR2 FQNNGV. The ends were cut back, 1 base at V and 0 bases at J, with 16 bases in the middle.

The chain carries TRBV19 and TRBJ1-1; tentatively, D is TRBD1 (5 bases). Trimming took off 3 bases at V and 10 bases at J, with 15 bases between the two ends. The CDR3 has 13 amino acids. Germline V lookup: CDR1 LNHDA, CDR2 SQIVND (reference sequence). CDR3: CASSMLRVPSAFF. CDR3 DNA sequence: TGTGCCAGTAGTATGCTCAGGGTACCATCAGCTTTCTTT.